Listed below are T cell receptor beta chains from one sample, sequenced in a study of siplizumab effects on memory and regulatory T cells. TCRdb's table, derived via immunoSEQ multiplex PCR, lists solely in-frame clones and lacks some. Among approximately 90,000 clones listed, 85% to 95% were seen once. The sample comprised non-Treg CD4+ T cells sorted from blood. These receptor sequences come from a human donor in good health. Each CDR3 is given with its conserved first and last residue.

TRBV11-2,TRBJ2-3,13,CASSLATGDTQYF
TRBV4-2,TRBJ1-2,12,CASKAWDYGYTF
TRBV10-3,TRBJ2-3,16,CAISLLDRRSTDTQYF
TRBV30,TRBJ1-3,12,CALRQGAHSIYF
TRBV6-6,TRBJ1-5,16,CASSYSRGGSGQPQHF
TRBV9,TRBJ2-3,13,CASSVDFSDTQYF
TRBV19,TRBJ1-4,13,CAREGPANEKLFF
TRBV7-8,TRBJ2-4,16,CASSSPGLAAKNIQYF
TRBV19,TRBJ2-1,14,CASSDLNSYNEQFF
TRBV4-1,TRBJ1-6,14,CASSPSLSAGTLHF
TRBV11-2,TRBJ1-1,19,CASSLDRRGQDQKGTEAFF
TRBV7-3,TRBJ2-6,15,CASSLTGDGANVLTF
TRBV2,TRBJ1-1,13,CASGNRGDTEAFF
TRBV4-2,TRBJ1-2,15,CASSQVGSRGGGYTF
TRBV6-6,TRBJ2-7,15,CASTLALAGGQEQYF
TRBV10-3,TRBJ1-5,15,CAISESRVSSQPQHF
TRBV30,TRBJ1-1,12,CAWKPPLTEAFF
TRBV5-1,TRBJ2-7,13,CASSRDTYYEQYF
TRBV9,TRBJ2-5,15,CASSVAAGGAETQYF
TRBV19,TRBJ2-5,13,CASSIQGGETQYF
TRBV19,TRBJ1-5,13,CASSIDLRQPQHF
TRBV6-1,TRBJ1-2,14,CASSQGTGMSGYTF
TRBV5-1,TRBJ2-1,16,CASSPGLAGRYNEQFF
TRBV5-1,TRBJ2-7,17,CASSFLAGGRSSYEQYF
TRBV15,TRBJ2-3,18,CATSRDYGGQARVDTQYF
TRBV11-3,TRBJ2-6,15,CAIPSRSSGANVLTF
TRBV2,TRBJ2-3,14,CASSERLVTDTQYF
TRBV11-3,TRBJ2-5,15,CASSSGLAEIETQYF
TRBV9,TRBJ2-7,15,CASSITGTTWDEQYF
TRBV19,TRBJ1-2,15,CASSIDPGLIYGYTF
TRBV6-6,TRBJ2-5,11,CASSYRETQYF
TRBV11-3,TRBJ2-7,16,CASSPRPSGTAYEQYF
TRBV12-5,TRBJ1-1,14,CASGLHGSGTEAFF
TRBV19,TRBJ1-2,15,CASSIDPQSGGGYTF
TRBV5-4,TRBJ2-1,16,CASSFGLAVTYNEQFF
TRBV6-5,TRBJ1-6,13,CASSYTSQSPLHF
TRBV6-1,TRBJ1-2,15,CASSPTGGGFYGYTF
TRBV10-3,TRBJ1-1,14,CAITKDRSGTEAFF
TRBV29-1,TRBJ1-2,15,CSVWIRTASNYGYTF
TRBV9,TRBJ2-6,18,CASSPGTGKLSGANVLTF
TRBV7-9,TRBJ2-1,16,CASSFRQESSYNEQFF